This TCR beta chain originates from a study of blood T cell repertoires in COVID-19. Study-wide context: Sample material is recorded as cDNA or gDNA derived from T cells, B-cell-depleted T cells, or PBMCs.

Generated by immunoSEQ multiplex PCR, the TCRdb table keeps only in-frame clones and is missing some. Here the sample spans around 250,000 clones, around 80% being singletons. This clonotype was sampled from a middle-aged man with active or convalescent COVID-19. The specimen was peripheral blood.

The DNA of the CDR3 is TGTGCCAGCAGCTTCCCAGGGATTCATACGCAGTATTTT. This gives the protein CASSFPGIHTQYF. J is TRBJ2-3 and V is TRBV7-8; weak D call: TRBD1 (5 bases). The V and J ends lost 3 bases and 7 bases respectively, with 11 bases between them. Germline-derived CDR1 and CDR2 are SGHVS and FQNEAQ. CDR3 length equals 13 residues.